This T cell receptor beta chain derives from a study of T-cell reconstitution after alpha-beta-depleted transplantation in children. The germline V and J ends were trimmed by 5 bases and 0 bases, with 7 bases remaining between them. Germline V CDR1 and CDR2: LNHNV, YYDKDF (reference sequence). The CDR3 sequence is 14 residues long. This clonotype was observed a handful of times. Unique molecular identifiers featured in how the TCRbeta library was prepared. Using its own MiXCR run on the PCR reads, TCRdb lists one record per CDR3 protein. The sample contains 640,000 or so distinct CDR3 sequences, around a sixth of which appear only once.

The chain is built from TRBV15 and TRBJ2-2, with D possibly TRBD1 on 5 matching bases. The TCR originated in a human donor who donated a stem cell graft to a child with acute myeloid leukemia. Sequencing used PBMCs from the stem cell graft donor, obtained from the stem cell graft. CDR3 nucleotide sequence: TGTGCCACCAGCGACAGTTCGAACACCGGGGAGCTGTTTTTT. Translated: CATSDSSNTGELFF.